The clone carrying this TCR beta chain has ten or more counts. Its antigen is unidentified. This entry belongs to a study of HIV-infected patients and healthy controls. Study-level results: Significantly higher mean Gini indices appeared in HIV-infected repertoires, possibly reflecting oligoclonality.

500 ng RNA was reverse transcribed with alpha and beta constant-region primers. Using multiplexing indices, alpha and beta chain libraries were generated apart by chain-specific third strand synthesis. A 5' RACE adapter with a random hexamer and the SP2 primer site was joined to cDNA. TCRdb passed the 5' RACE reads through MiXCR, listing each CDR3 protein once. The repertoire has some 17,000 distinct CDR3 sequences, roughly 9.1% of them found once; the top ten carry about 3%. Germline CDR1 and CDR2: MDHEN and SYDVKM. This CDR3 has 17 amino acids. V lost 1 base to trimming and J lost 2 bases, with 15 bases between them. Whole blood was used without fractionation, so all unsorted peripheral T cells were included.

This sequence was found in an adult in good health. V gene TRBV28 combines with J gene TRBJ2-1, with D perhaps matching TRBD2 (6 bases). Source material: blood. CDR3 bases: TGTGCCAGCAGTTTATCGTGGGGAGCGGGTACCTACAATGAGCAGTTCTTC. Translation gives CASSLSWGAGTYNEQFF.